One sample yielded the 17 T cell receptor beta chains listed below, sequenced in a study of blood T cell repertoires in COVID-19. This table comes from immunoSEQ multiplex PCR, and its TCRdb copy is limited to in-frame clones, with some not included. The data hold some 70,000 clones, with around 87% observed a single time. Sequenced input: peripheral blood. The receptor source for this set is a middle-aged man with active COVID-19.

For the CDR3, the DNA is TGTGCCAGCAGTAGCAGGGGAAGTCAGCCCCAGCATTTT. Its translation: CASSSRGSQPQHF. This rearrangement joins TRBV6-2 or TRBV6-3 to TRBJ1-5; D perhaps matches TRBD1 (6 bases). CDR1 is MNHEY and CDR2 is SVGEGT in the germline V gene. Trimming shortened V by 5 bases and J by 6 bases, and 11 bases separated the two germline ends. The CDR3 spans 13 residues.

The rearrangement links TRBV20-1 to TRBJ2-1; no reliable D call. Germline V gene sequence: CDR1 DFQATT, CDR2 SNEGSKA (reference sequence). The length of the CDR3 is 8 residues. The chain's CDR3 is CSLNEQFF. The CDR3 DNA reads TGCAGCCTTAATGAGCAGTTCTTC.

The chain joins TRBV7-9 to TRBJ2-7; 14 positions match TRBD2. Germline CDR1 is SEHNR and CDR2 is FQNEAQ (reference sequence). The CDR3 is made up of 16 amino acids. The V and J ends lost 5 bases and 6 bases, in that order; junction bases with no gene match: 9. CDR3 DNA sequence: TGTGCCAGCAGCCGGGGACTAGCGGGGGAAATGGGCGAGCAGTACTTC. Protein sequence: CASSRGLAGEMGEQYF.

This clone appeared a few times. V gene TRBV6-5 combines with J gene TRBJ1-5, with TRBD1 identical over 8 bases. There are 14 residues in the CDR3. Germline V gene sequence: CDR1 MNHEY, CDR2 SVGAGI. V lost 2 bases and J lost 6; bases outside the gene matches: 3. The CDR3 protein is CASSYTGQGQPQHF. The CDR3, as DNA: TGTGCCAGCAGTTACACAGGACAGGGTCAGCCCCAGCATTTT.

This CDR3 reads CASRRQGLNTEAFF. CDR3 nucleotides: TGTGCCAGCAGAAGACAGGGGCTGAACACTGAAGCTTTCTTT. The V and J genes are TRBV27 and TRBJ1-1; 8 bases are a match to TRBD1. Germline V gene lookup returns CDR1 MNHEY and CDR2 SMNVEV (reference sequence). The CDR3 has 14 residues. V dropped 6 bases and J dropped 0; count of bases not matched to a gene: 3.

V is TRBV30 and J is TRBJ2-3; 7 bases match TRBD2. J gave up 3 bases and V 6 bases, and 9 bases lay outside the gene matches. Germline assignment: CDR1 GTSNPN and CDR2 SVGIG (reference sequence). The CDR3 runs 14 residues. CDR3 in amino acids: CACQFGGWTDTQYF. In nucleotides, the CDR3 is TGTGCCTGCCAATTCGGGGGGTGGACAGATACGCAGTATTTT.

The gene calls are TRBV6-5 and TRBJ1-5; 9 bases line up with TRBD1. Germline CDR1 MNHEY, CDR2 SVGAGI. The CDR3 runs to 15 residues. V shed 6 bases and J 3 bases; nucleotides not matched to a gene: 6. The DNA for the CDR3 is TGTGCCAGCAGCGGGGGGACAGGGAACAATCAGCCCCAGCATTTT. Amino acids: CASSGGTGNNQPQHF.

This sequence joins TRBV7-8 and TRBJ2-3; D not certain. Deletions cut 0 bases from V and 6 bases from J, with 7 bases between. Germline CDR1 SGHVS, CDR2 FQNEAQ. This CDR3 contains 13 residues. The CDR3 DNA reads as TGTGCCAGCAGCTTAGCTGGGCTGGATACGCAGTATTTT. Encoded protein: CASSLAGLDTQYF.

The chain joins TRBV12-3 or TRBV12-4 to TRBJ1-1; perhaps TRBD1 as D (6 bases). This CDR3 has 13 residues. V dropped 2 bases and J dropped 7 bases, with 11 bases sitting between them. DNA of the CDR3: TGTGCCAGCAGTTTAACTGAAGGGGGTGAAGCTTTCTTT. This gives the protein CASSLTEGGEAFF.

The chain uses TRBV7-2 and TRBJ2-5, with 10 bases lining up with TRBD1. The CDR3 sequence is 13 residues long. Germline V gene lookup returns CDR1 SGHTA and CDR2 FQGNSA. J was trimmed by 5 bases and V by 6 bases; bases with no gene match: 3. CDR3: CASRTGGGETQYF. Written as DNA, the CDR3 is TGTGCCAGCAGGACAGGGGGCGGGGAGACCCAGTACTTC.

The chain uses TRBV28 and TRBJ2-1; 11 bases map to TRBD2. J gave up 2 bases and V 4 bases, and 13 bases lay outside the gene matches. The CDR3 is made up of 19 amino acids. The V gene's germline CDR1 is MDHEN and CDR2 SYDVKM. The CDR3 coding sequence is TGTGCCAGCAGTTCCTCGACTAGCGGGGAGTCCTTTACCTACAATGAGCAGTTCTTC. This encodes CASSSSTSGESFTYNEQFF.

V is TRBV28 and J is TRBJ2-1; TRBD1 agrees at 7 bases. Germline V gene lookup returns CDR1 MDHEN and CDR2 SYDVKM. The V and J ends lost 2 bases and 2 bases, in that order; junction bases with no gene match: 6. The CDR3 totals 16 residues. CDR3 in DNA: TGTGCCAGCAGTTTAAGGCAGGGGGAACCCTACAATGAGCAGTTCTTC. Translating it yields CASSLRQGEPYNEQFF.

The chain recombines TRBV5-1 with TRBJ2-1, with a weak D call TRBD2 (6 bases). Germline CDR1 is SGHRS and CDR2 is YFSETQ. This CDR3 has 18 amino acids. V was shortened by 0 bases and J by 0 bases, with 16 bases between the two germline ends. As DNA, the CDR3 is TGCGCCAGCAGCTTGGCGCCCGGGGCGGGGAACTCCTACAATGAGCAGTTCTTC. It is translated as CASSLAPGAGNSYNEQFF.

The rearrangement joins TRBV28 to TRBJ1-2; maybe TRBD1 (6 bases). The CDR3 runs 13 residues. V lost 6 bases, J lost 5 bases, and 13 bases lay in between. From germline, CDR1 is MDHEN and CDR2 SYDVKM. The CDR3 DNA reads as TGTGCCAGCAGGCCGCAGGGGATGTATGGCTACACCTTC. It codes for CASRPQGMYGYTF.

The DNA for the CDR3 is TGTGCCACCAGCAGAGACGGCGGGGGGGGCAATGGCTACACCTTC. This sequence encodes CATSRDGGGGNGYTF. V is TRBV15 and J is TRBJ1-2; D is perhaps TRBD1 (6 bases). The CDR3 sequence is 15 residues long. In germline, CDR1 is LNHNV, CDR2 YYDKDF (reference sequence). V dropped 0 bases and J dropped 6 bases, with 14 bases sitting between them.

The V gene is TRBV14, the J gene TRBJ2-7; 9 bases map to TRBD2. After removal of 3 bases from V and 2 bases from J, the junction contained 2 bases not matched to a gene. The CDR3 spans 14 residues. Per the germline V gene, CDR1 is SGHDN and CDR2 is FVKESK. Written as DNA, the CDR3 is TGTGCCAGCAGCCAGGCGGGAGGGCCCTACGAGCAGTACTTC. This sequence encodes CASSQAGGPYEQYF.

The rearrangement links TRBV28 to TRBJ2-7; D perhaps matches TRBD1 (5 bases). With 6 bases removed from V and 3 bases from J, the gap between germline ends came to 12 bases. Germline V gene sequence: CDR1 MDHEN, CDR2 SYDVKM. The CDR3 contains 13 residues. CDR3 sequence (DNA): TGTGCCAGCAGAAAACCCCAGGGCTACGAGCAGTACTTC. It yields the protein CASRKPQGYEQYF.